One T cell receptor (beta chain) is described in this entry. Its cognate antigen is unknown. Trimming took off 2 bases at V and 7 bases at J, with 11 bases between the two ends. The CDR3 has 14 residues. Germline CDR1 reads MGHDK; CDR2 reads SYGVNS. This record comes from a study of tumor-infiltrating lymphocytes in localized non-small cell lung cancer. As for the study in general: From each patient, both tumor and uninvolved lung, non-adjacent to tumor, were sampled.

The study's findings and limits: T-cell fraction did not differ between immunotypes IM1 and IM2. Available tissue quantity limited TCR sequencing to a patient subset. Different pieces of the same tissue were used for each assay.

TCRdb keeps only in-frame clones here, not all; method: immunoSEQ multiplex PCR. The top ten hold roughly an eighth of the sample, which has about 12,000 clones, around four fifths seen once. Sequences were obtained from uninvolved lung tissue not adjacent to the tumor. J is TRBJ1-4 and V is TRBV25-1; perhaps TRBD1 as D (5 bases). The sequence came from a human donor with non-small cell lung cancer. The CDR3 here is CASSEGGEGEKLFF. The CDR3 nucleotides are TGTGCCAGCAGTGAAGGAGGGGAAGGTGAAAAACTGTTTTTT.